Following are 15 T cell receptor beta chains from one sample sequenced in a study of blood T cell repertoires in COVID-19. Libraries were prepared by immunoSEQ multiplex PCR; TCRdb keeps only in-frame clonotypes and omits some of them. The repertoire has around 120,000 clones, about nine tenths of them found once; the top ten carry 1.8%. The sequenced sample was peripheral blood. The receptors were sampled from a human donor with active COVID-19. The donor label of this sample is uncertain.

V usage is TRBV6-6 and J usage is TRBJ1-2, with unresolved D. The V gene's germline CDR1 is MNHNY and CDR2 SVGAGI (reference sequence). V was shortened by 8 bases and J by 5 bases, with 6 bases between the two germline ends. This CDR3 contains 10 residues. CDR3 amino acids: CASGHYGYTF. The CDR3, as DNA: TGTGCCAGCGGCCATTATGGCTACACCTTC.

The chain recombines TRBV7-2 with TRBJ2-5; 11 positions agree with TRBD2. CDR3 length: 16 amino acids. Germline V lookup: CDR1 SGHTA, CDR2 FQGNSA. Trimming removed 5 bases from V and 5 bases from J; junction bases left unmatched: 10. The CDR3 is CASSLLAGGRMETQYF. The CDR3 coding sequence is TGTGCCAGCAGCCTTCTAGCGGGGGGTCGGATGGAGACCCAGTACTTC.

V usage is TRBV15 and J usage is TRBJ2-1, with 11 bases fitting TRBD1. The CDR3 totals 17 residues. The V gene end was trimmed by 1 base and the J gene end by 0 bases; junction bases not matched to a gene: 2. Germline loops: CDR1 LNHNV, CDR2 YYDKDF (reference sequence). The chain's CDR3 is CATSRAGTGGSYNEQFF. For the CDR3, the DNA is TGTGCCACCAGCAGAGCTGGGACAGGGGGCTCCTACAATGAGCAGTTCTTC.

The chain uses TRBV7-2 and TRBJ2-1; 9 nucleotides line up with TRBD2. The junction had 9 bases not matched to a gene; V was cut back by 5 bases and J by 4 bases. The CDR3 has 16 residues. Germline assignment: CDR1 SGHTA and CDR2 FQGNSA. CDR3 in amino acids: CASSRHSGGDYNEQFF. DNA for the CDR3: TGTGCCAGCAGCAGACATAGCGGGGGAGATTACAATGAGCAGTTCTTC.

The CDR3 nucleotides read TGTGCCAGTAGTACACGACAGAAAGTCTACCTGGGGAATGAGCAGTTCTTC. It specifies CASSTRQKVYLGNEQFF. V is TRBV19 and J is TRBJ2-1, with D tentatively TRBD1 (5 bases). The V gene lost 4 bases and the J gene lost 7 bases, with 23 bases spanning the gap. Germline loops: CDR1 LNHDA, CDR2 SQIVND (reference sequence). The CDR3 covers 17 residues. The full variable domain, completed using reference TRBV19 and TRBJ2-1, is DGGITQSPKYLFRKEGQNVTLSCEQNLNHDAMYWYRQDPGQGLRLIYYSQIVNDFQKGDIAEGYSVSREKKESFPLTVTSAQKNPTAFYLCASSTRQKVYLGNEQFFGPGTRLTVL.

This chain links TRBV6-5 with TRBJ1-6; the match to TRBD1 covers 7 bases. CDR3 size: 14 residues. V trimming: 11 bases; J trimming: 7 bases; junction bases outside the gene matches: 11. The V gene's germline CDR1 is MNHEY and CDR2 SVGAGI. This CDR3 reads CAGNEGQRNSPLHF. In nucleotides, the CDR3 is TGTGCCGGAAACGAGGGACAGCGGAATTCACCCCTCCACTTT.

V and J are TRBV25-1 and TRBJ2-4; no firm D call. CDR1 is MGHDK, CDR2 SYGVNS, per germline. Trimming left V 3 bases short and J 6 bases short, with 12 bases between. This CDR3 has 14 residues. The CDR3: CASSDAARGNIQYF. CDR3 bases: TGTGCCAGCAGTGACGCGGCTAGAGGAAACATTCAGTACTTC.

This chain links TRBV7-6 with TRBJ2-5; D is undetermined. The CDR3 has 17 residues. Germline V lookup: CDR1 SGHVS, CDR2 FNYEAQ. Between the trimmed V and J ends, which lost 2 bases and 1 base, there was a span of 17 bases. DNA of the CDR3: TGTGCCAGCAGCTTATTCCGTCCGGCGGCACTCCAAGAGACCCAGTACTTC. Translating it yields CASSLFRPAALQETQYF.

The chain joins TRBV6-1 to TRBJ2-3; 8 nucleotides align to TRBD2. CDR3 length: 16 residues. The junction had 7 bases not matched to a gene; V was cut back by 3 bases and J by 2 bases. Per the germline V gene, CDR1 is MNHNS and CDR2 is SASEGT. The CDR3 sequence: CASSDLAGGATDTQYF. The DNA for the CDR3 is TGTGCCAGCAGTGATTTGGCGGGGGGCGCCACAGATACGCAGTATTTT.

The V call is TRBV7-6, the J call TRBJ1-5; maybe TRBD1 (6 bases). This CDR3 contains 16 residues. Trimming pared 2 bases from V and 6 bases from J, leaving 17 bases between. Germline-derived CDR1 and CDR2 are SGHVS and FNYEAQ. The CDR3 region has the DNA TGTGCCAGCAGCTTACTTCCGGGGGGCCGGGGTCAGCCCCAGCATTTT. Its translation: CASSLLPGGRGQPQHF.

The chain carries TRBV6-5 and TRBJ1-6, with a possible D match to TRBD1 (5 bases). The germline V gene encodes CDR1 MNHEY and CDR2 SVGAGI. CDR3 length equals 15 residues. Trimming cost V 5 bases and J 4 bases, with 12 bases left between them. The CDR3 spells CASSTQGAYNSPLHF. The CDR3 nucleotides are TGTGCCAGCAGTACCCAGGGTGCTTATAATTCACCCCTCCACTTT.

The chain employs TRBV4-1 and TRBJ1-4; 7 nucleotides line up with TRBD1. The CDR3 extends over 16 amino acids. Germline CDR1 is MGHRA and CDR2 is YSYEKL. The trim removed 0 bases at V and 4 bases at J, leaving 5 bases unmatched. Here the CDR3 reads CASSQDGTVVNEKLFF. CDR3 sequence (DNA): TGCGCCAGCAGCCAAGACGGGACAGTAGTTAATGAAAAACTGTTTTTT.

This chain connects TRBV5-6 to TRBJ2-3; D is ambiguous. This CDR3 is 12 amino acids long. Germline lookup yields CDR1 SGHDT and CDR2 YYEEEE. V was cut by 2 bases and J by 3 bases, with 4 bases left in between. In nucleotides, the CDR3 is TGTGCCAGCAGCTTATTAACAGATACGCAGTATTTT. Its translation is CASSLLTDTQYF.

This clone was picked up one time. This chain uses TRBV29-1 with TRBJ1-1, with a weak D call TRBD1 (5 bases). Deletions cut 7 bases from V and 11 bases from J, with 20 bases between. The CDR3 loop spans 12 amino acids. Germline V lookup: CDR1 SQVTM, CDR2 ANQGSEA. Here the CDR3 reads CSGLAPGREAFF. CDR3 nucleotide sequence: TGCAGCGGATTAGCCCCAGGGAGGGAGGCTTTCTTT.

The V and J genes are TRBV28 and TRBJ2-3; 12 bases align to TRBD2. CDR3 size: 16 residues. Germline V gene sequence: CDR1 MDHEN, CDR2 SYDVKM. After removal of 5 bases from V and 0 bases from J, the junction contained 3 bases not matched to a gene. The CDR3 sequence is CASSPSGGASTDTQYF. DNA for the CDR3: TGTGCCAGCAGTCCTAGCGGGGGGGCTAGCACAGATACGCAGTATTTT.